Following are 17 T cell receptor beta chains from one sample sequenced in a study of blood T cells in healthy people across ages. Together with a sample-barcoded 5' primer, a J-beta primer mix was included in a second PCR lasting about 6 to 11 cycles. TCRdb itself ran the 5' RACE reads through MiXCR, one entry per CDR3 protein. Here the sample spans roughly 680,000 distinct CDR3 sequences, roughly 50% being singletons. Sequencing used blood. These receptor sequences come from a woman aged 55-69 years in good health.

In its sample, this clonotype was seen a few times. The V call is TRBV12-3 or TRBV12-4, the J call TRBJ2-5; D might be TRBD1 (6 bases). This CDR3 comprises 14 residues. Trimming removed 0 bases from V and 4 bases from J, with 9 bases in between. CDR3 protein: CASSLAGRGETQYF. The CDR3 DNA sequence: TGTGCCAGCAGTTTAGCCGGCAGGGGAGAGACCCAGTACTTC.

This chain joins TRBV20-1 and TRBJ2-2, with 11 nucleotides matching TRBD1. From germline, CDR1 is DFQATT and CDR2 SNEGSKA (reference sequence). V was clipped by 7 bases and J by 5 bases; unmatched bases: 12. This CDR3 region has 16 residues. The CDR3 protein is CSGGQGVYEWTGELFF. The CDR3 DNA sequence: TGCAGTGGGGGACAGGGGGTCTACGAGTGGACCGGGGAGCTGTTTTTT.

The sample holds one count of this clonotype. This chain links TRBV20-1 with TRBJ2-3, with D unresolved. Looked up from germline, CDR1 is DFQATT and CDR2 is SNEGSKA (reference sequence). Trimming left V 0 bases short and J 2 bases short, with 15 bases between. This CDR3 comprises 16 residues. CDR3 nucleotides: TGCAGTGCTAGAGATCAGCAGCCCCTTTTCACAGATACGCAGTATTTT. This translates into CSARDQQPLFTDTQYF.

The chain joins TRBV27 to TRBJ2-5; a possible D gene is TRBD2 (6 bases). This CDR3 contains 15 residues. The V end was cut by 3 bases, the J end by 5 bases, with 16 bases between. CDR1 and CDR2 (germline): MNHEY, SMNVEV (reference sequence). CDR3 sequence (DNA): TGTGCCAGCAGTTTGGGTGGCCTGGGGGGTGAGACCCAGTACTTC. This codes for CASSLGGLGGETQYF.

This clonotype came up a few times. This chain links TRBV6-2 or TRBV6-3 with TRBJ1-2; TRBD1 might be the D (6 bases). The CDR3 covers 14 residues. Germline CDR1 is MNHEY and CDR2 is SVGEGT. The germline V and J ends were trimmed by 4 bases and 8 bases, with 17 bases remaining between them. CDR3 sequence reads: CASSLGALGGGYTF. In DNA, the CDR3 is TGTGCCAGCAGTTTGGGGGCTCTCGGAGGCGGCTACACCTTC.

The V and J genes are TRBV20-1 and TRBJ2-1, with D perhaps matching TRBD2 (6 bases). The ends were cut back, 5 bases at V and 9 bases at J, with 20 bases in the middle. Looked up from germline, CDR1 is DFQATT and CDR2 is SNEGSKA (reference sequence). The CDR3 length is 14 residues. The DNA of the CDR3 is TGCAGTGCTTCCCACCGGAGGGCCACGGGTGAGCAGTTCTTC. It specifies CSASHRRATGEQFF.

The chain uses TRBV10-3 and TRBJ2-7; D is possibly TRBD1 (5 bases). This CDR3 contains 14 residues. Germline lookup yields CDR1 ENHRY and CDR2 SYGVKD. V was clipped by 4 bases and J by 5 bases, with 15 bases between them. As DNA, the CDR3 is TGTGCCATCAGTGTTAGGGGTCTGACGGACGAGCAGTACTTC. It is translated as CAISVRGLTDEQYF.

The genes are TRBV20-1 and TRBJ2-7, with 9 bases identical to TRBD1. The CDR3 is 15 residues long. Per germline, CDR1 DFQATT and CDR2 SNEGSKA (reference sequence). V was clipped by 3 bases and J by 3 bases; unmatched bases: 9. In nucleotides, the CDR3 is TGCAGTGCTAGCCCCACCGGACAGGGGATCTACGAGCAGTACTTC. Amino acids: CSASPTGQGIYEQYF.

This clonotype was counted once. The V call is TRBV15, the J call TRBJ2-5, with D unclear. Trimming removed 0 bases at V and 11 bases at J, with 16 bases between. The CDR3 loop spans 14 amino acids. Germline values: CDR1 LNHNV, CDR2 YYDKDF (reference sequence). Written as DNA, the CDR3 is TGTGCCACCAGCAGAGAAACGGCCTACAATGAGCAGTACTTC. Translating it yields CATSRETAYNEQYF.

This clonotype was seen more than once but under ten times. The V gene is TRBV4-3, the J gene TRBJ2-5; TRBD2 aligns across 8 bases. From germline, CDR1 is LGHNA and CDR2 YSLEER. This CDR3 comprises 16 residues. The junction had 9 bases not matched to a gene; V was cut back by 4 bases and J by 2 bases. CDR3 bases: TGCGCCAGCAGCCCTTTCGGAGTAGCGGGGCAAGAGACCCAGTACTTC. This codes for CASSPFGVAGQETQYF.

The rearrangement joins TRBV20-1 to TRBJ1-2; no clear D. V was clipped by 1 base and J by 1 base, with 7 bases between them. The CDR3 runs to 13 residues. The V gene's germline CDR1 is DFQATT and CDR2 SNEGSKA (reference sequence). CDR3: CSARASYNYGYTF. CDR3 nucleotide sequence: TGCAGTGCTAGAGCCAGCTATAACTATGGCTACACCTTC.

CDR3 in amino acids: CSARDRQQNSGNTIYF. In DNA form, the CDR3 reads TGCAGTGCTAGAGATAGGCAACAGAACTCTGGAAACACCATATATTTT. The V and J genes are TRBV20-1 and TRBJ1-3; D not resolved. This CDR3 is built from 16 residues. V shed 0 bases and J shed 0 bases, with 12 bases lying between them. The germline V gene has CDR1 DFQATT and CDR2 SNEGSKA (reference sequence).

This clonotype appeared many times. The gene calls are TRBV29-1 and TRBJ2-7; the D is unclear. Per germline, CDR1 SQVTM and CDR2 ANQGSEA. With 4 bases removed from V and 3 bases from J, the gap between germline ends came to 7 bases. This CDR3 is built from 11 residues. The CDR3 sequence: CSVVRGYEQYF. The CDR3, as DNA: TGCAGCGTTGTACGAGGCTACGAGCAGTACTTC.

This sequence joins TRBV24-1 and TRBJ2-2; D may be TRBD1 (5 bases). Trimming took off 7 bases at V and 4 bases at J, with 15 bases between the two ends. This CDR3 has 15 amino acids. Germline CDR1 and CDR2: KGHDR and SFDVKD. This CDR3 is CATSGQKGITGELFF. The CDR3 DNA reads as TGTGCCACCAGCGGCCAGAAGGGGATCACCGGGGAGCTGTTTTTT.

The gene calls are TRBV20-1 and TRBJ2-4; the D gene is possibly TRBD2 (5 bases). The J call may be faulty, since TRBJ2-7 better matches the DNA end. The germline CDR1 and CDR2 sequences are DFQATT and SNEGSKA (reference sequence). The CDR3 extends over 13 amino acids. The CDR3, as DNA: TGCAGTGCTCCCGGACTGACTCCCTACGAGCAGTACTTC. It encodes CSAPGLTPYEQYF.

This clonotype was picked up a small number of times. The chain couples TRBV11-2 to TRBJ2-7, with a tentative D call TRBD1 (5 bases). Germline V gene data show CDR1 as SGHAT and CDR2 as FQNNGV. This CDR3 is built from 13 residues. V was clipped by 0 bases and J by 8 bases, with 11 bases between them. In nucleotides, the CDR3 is TGTGCCAGCAGCTTAGATCTGGGGCTACAGCAGTACTTC. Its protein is CASSLDLGLQQYF. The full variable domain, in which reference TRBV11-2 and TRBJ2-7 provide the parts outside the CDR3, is EAGVAQSPRYKIIEKRQSVAFWCNPISGHATLYWYQQILGQGPKLLIQFQNNGVVDDSQLPKDRFSAERLKGVDSTLKIQPAKLEDSAVYLCASSLDLGLQQYFGPGTRLTVT.

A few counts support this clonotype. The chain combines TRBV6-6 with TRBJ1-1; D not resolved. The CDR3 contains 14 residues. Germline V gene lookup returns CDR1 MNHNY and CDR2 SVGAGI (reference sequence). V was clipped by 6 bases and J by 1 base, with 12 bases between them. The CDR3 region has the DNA TGTGCCAGCAGAGCTGCTCAAAGGAACACTGAAGCTTTCTTT. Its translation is CASRAAQRNTEAFF.